The sequence of this TCR beta chain was determined in a study of blood T cell repertoires in COVID-19. Study overall: Samples came from the United States, Italy and Spain, spanning acute and convalescent COVID-19.

This CDR3 has 15 residues. V gave up 5 bases and J gave up 5 bases; unmatched junction bases: 12. Germline values: CDR1 MNHNS, CDR2 SASEGT. Authors' data handling: Reference gene primer amplification yielded estimated nucleated cell counts. Clones were read by immunoSEQ multiplex PCR, and TCRdb kept only the in-frame ones, dropping some. For V, J and clone size, that table is used; D and trimming come from the DNA. Among some 500,000 clones, 85% to 90% were seen once, and the ten largest hold 7.8%. Seattle researchers signed up patients amid active infection and tracked them longitudinally. V is TRBV6-1 and J is TRBJ2-7; 7 positions match TRBD2. Sequenced input: peripheral blood. The source of this sequence is a woman between 45 and 60 years old with COVID-19, enrolled during active disease. This CDR3 is CASSFMSGAGNEQYF. The CDR3 region has the DNA TGTGCCAGCAGTTTCATGAGCGGGGCTGGCAACGAGCAGTACTTC.